This record concerns one TCR beta chain sequence. Its specificity is not known. From germline, CDR1 is SGHVS and CDR2 FQNEAQ. This CDR3 has 15 residues. Losses at the gene ends were 2 bases for V and 2 bases for J; bases not matched to a gene: 2. This record comes from a study of STAT5B mutations in CD4+ large granular lymphocyte leukemia. Study background: Among healthy controls, a particular HLA allele went with more CDR3 'QG' motifs.

General study findings and limits: Main leukemic clonotypes were patient-specific, but approximately 25% appeared at low frequency elsewhere.

The survey-level immunoSEQ assay was used. The repertoire was sequenced with immunoSEQ multiplex PCR; TCRdb's copy has only in-frame clones and lacks some. Of 30,000 to 40,000 clones listed, less than 80% are singletons. The clonotype originates from a human donor in good health. The material sequenced was CD4+ T cells from blood buffy coats. The chain uses TRBV7-8 and TRBJ2-7; 11 nucleotides agree with TRBD1. The CDR3, as DNA: TGTGCCAGCAGCTTACAGGACAGGGGGCCCTACGAGCAGTACTTC. It specifies CASSLQDRGPYEQYF.